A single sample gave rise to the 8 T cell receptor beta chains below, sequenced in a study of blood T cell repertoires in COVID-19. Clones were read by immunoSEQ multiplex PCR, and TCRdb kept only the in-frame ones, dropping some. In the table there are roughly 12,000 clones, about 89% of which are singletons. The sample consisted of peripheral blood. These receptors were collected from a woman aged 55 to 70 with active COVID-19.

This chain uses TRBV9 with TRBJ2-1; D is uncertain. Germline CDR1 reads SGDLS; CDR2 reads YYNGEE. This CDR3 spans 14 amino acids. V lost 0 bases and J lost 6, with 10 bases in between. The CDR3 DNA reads TGTGCCAGCAGCGTAGAGAGTAGCATCAATGAGCAGTTCTTC. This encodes CASSVESSINEQFF.

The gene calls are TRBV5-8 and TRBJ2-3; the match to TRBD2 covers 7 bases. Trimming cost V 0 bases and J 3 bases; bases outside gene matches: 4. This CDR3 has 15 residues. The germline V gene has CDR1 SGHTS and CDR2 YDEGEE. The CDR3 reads CASSLGQGGTDTQYF. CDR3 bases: TGTGCCAGCAGCTTGGGGCAGGGAGGGACAGATACGCAGTATTTT.

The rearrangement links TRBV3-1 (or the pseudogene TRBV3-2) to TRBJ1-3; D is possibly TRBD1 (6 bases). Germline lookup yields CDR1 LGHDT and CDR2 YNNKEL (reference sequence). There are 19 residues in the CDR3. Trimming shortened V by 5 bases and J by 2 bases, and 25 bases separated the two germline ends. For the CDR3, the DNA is TGTGCCAGCAGCTCGCCGCCCATGACAGGCCCCGCAACTGGAAACACCATATATTTT. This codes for CASSSPPMTGPATGNTIYF.

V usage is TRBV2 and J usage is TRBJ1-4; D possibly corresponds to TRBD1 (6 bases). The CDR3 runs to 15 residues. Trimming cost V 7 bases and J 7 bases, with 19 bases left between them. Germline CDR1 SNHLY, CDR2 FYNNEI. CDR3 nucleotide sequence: TGTGCCAGCACAGGGGCTCGTCTGTATTTTGAAAAACTGTTTTTT. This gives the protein CASTGARLYFEKLFF.

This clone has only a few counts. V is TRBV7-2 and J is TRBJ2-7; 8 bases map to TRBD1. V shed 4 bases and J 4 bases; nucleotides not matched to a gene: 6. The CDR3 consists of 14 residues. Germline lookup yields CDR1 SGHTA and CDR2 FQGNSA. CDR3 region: CASSSSGGSYEQYF. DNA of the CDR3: TGTGCCAGCAGCTCCTCAGGGGGCTCGTACGAGCAGTACTTC.

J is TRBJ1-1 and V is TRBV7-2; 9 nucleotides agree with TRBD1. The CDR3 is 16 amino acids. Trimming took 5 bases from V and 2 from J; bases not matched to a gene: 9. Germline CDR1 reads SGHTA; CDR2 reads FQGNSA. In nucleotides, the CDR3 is TGTGCCAGCAGCCCCGTCCCGGGACAGGGAAACACTGAAGCTTTCTTT. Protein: CASSPVPGQGNTEAFF.

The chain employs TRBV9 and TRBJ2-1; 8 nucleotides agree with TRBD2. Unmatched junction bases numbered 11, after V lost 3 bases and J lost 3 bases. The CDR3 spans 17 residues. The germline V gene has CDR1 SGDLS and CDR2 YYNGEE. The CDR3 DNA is TGTGCCAGCAGCGAGCCCCGGACTAGCCCTTACTACAATGAGCAGTTCTTC. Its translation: CASSEPRTSPYYNEQFF.

The CDR3 loop is CSVLADQETQYF. The DNA of the CDR3 is TGCAGCGTTCTAGCGGACCAAGAGACCCAGTACTTC. The chain is built from TRBV29-1 and TRBJ2-5, with 7 bases fitting TRBD2. The J segment lost 0 bases and the V segment lost 5 bases, leaving 0 bases of the junction unmatched. The CDR3 consists of 12 residues. In germline, CDR1 is SQVTM, CDR2 ANQGSEA.